The 27 T cell receptor beta chains presented below share a single source sample, sequenced in a study of OX40 agonist ivuxolimab in advanced cancers. TCRdb's copy holds only in-frame clones and misses some; the assay was immunoSEQ multiplex PCR. The table includes about 71,000 clones, roughly 81% detected once. The starting material was CD4+ or CD8+ T cells sorted from blood, obtained in a trial of the OX40 agonist ivuxolimab. The receptors originated from an adult with an advanced solid tumor such as melanoma, head and neck, liver or kidney cancer.

The sample holds a few counts of this clone. The same CDR3 arises from other DNA sequences in this sample as well. The chain couples TRBV4-1 to TRBJ2-5, with no clear D. Germline V lookup: CDR1 MGHRA, CDR2 YSYEKL. This CDR3 is 13 amino acids long. The V and J ends lost 4 bases and 5 bases respectively, with 11 bases between them. The CDR3 is CASSLVVRETQYF. The CDR3 region has the DNA TGCGCCAGCAGCCTCGTGGTGAGGGAGACCCAGTACTTC.

This chain links TRBV5-1 with TRBJ2-7; TRBD1 aligns across 9 bases. J gave up 5 bases and V 3 bases, and 3 bases lay outside the gene matches. Germline V CDR1 and CDR2: SGHRS, YFSETQ. This CDR3 comprises 13 residues. The CDR3 DNA is TGCGCCAGCAGCTCCGGGACAGGGAACGAGCAGTACTTC. Translated, it gives CASSSGTGNEQYF.

The chain has TRBV7-8 and TRBJ2-2; possible D gene TRBD2, 5 bases. The V end was cut by 2 bases, the J end by 2 bases, with 9 bases between. The CDR3 length is 15 residues. The V gene's germline CDR1 is SGHVS and CDR2 FQNEAQ. The CDR3 here is CASSLLGINTGELFF. The CDR3 nucleotides are TGTGCCAGCAGCTTACTCGGGATCAACACCGGGGAGCTGTTTTTT.

This clone has a single count. Here the CDR3 reads CASSYRAGGTDTQYF. The CDR3 DNA reads TGTGCCAGCAGTTACAGGGCAGGTGGCACAGATACGCAGTATTTT. The chain links TRBV6-6 to TRBJ2-3; D uncertain. The CDR3 is 15 amino acids. The V end was cut by 2 bases, the J end by 1 base, with 10 bases between. Germline V CDR1 and CDR2: MNHNY, SVGAGI (reference sequence).

The V gene is TRBV19, the J gene TRBJ1-3; the match to TRBD1 covers 8 bases. Germline loops: CDR1 LNHDA, CDR2 SQIVND (reference sequence). With V trimmed by 1 base and J by 4 bases, 3 bases remained unmatched. The length of the CDR3 is 15 residues. This CDR3 reads CASSIGTGHGNTIYF. CDR3 nucleotide sequence: TGTGCCAGTAGTATAGGGACAGGGCACGGAAACACCATATATTTT.

The chain has TRBV14 and TRBJ2-1; D unclear. Trimming took 1 base from V and 6 from J, leaving 7 bases between them. Per the germline V gene, CDR1 is SGHDN and CDR2 is FVKESK. The CDR3 runs 13 residues. CDR3 in amino acids: CASSQGLVNEQFF. Here the CDR3 DNA reads TGTGCCAGCAGCCAAGGTCTAGTCAATGAGCAGTTCTTC. The full variable domain, its missing parts supplied by reference TRBV14 and TRBJ2-1, is EAGVTQFPSHSVIEKGQTVTLRCDPISGHDNLYWYRRVMGKEIKFLLHFVKESKQDESGMPNNRFLAERTGGTYSTLKVQPAELEDSGVYFCASSQGLVNEQFFGPGTRLTVL.

This sequence joins TRBV11-2 and TRBJ1-5; D ambiguous. The V gene lost 1 base and the J gene lost 3 bases, with 4 bases spanning the gap. This CDR3 contains 13 residues. Germline CDR1 and CDR2: SGHAT and FQNNGV. CDR3 loop: CASSLGSNQPQHF. The CDR3 DNA is TGTGCCAGCAGCTTAGGTTCCAATCAGCCCCAGCATTTT.

The chain has TRBV18 and TRBJ1-3; possibly TRBD1 for D (6 bases). V shed 0 bases and J shed 1 base, with 10 bases lying between them. The germline V gene has CDR1 KGHSH and CDR2 LQKENI. This CDR3 has 16 amino acids. The CDR3 loop reads CASSPPTGLSGNTIYF. The CDR3 DNA is TGTGCCAGCTCACCACCGACAGGCCTATCTGGAAACACCATATATTTT. The full variable domain, rest sourced from reference TRBV18 and TRBJ1-3, is NAGVMQNPRHLVRRRGQEARLRCSPMKGHSHVYWYRQLPEEGLKFMVYLQKENIIDESGMPKERFSAEFPKEGPSILRIQQVVRGDSAAYFCASSPPTGLSGNTIYFGEGSWLTVV.

The chain is built from TRBV9 and TRBJ2-7; TRBD2 agrees at 9 bases. CDR1 is SGDLS and CDR2 is YYNGEE in the germline V gene. Trimming took 0 bases from V and 7 from J; bases not matched to a gene: 8. The CDR3 contains 15 residues. CDR3 sequence reads: CASSVAAGGPGEQYF. CDR3 in DNA: TGTGCCAGCAGCGTAGCTGCGGGGGGGCCGGGAGAGCAGTACTTC.

The chain employs TRBV14 and TRBJ1-1, with a weak D call TRBD1 (6 bases). The V gene's germline CDR1 is SGHDN and CDR2 FVKESK. V gave up 4 bases and J gave up 1 base, with 10 bases separating them. There are 14 residues in the CDR3. DNA of the CDR3: TGTGCCAGCAGCCTGGGGACATGGAACACTGAAGCTTTCTTT. It is translated as CASSLGTWNTEAFF.

J is TRBJ1-4 and V is TRBV5-8; D is uncertain. CDR1 and CDR2 from the germline V gene are SGHTS and YDEGEE. V was cut by 3 bases and J by 13 bases, with 13 bases left in between. CDR3 length: 12 amino acids. The DNA for the CDR3 is TGTGCCAGCAGCTCATTCCCAGGTCCACTGTTTTTT. Protein product: CASSSFPGPLFF. The full variable domain, with the rest looked up from reference TRBV5-8 and TRBJ1-4, is EAGVTQSPTHLIKTRGQQATLRCSPISGHTSVYWYQQALGLGLQFLLWYDEGEERNRGNFPPRFSGRQFPNYSSELNVNALELEDSALYLCASSSFPGPLFFGSGTQLSVL.

The chain couples TRBV6-1 to TRBJ2-6; D call uncertain. Per germline, CDR1 MNHNS and CDR2 SASEGT. Deletions cut 4 bases from V and 0 bases from J, with 7 bases between. CDR3 length: 15 residues. The CDR3 DNA is TGTGCCAGCAGTGCTGGGAACTCTGGGGCCAACGTCCTGACTTTC. It encodes CASSAGNSGANVLTF.

As for this clone: A far larger clone lies a single base away; this is likely a read error. The chain links TRBV1 to TRBJ2-3; the table assigns TRBD1, which was not confirmed against the DNA. TRBV1 is classified as a pseudogene. The CDR3 runs 15 residues. The CDR3 bases are TGCACCAGCAGCCCTGAGGGACAGCCTAGGGATACGCAGTATTTT. It translates to CTSSPEGQPRDTQYF.

The V call is TRBV6-1, the J call TRBJ1-2; D gene unclear. Germline V gene data show CDR1 as MNHNS and CDR2 as SASEGT. Between the trimmed V and J ends, which lost 3 bases and 8 bases, there was a span of 28 bases. CDR3 size: 18 residues. CDR3 nucleotide sequence: TGTGCCAGCAGTGACATTATCGGAGTCGGATCGAGGGCATGGGGCTACACCTTC. As protein: CASSDIIGVGSRAWGYTF.

This chain connects TRBV7-9 to TRBJ1-4; a possible D gene is TRBD1 (6 bases). The V and J ends lost 1 base and 8 bases respectively, with 11 bases between them. Germline V gives CDR1 SEHNR, CDR2 FQNEAQ (reference sequence). The CDR3 is 14 amino acids. The CDR3 DNA reads TGTGCCAGCAGCTTAGTACAGGGTCGAGAAAAACTGTTTTTT. It codes for CASSLVQGREKLFF.

This clone has a handful of counts. The chain uses TRBV5-1 and TRBJ2-3; D not resolved. CDR1 and CDR2 (germline): SGHRS, YFSETQ. This CDR3 is 12 amino acids long. V was trimmed by 2 bases and J by 3 bases, leaving 4 bases between them. CDR3 in amino acids: CASSFSTDTQYF. The CDR3 DNA reads TGCGCCAGCAGCTTTAGTACAGATACGCAGTATTTT. Full variable domain (outside the CDR3, taken from reference TRBV5-1 and TRBJ2-3): KAGVTQTPRYLIKTRGQQVTLSCSPISGHRSVSWYQQTPGQGLQFLFEYFSETQRNKGNFPGRFSGRQFSNSRSEMNVSTLELGDSALYLCASSFSTDTQYFGPGTRLTVL.

This chain uses TRBV10-3 with TRBJ2-2; D might be TRBD2 (5 bases). The germline V gene encodes CDR1 ENHRY and CDR2 SYGVKD. The V and J ends lost 7 bases and 8 bases respectively, with 17 bases between them. The CDR3 consists of 14 residues. DNA of the CDR3: TGTGCCATCAACCAGGACTTGGAGTTTGGGGAGCTGTTTTTT. This translates into CAINQDLEFGELFF.

This chain links TRBV19 with TRBJ2-5, with D perhaps TRBD1 (5 bases). The CDR3 runs 13 residues. CDR1 is LNHDA, CDR2 SQIVND, per germline (reference sequence). Trimming took 6 bases from V and 4 from J, leaving 12 bases between them. The CDR3 DNA sequence: TGTGCCAGTAGCCCGCTTCAGGGAGAGACCCAGTACTTC. Its protein is CASSPLQGETQYF.

The CDR3 protein is CASSPGQEIDTQYF. As DNA, the CDR3 is TGCGCCAGCAGCCCGGGACAGGAGATAGATACGCAGTATTTT. The chain carries TRBV5-1 and TRBJ2-3; 8 bases map to TRBD1. The germline V gene encodes CDR1 SGHRS and CDR2 YFSETQ. After removal of 4 bases from V and 5 bases from J, the junction contained 6 bases not matched to a gene. This CDR3 has 14 residues.

A single count supports this clone. The chain carries TRBV29-1 and TRBJ1-2; 8 nucleotides agree with TRBD1. Per germline, CDR1 SQVTM and CDR2 ANQGSEA. The CDR3 runs 13 residues. The ends lost 3 bases at V and 8 bases at J; junction bases unmatched: 8. CDR3 bases: TGCAGCGTTGACCCGACAGGGGCGCGGGGCTACACCTTC. Translating gives CSVDPTGARGYTF. The complete variable domain, with remaining parts taken from reference TRBV29-1 and TRBJ1-2, reads SAVISQKPSRDICQRGTSLTIQCQVDSQVTMMFWYRQQPGQSLTLIATANQGSEATYESGFVIDKFPISRPNLTFSTLTVSNMSPEDSSIYLCSVDPTGARGYTFGSGTRLTVV.

The rearrangement joins TRBV5-1 to TRBJ1-4; 7 bases map to TRBD1. The germline gives CDR1 SGHRS, CDR2 YFSETQ. This CDR3 has 14 residues. Unmatched junction bases numbered 3, after V lost 0 bases and J lost 7 bases. Here the CDR3 DNA reads TGCGCCAGCAGCTTGGCCTGGGACAGTGAAAAACTGTTTTTT. Protein sequence: CASSLAWDSEKLFF.

The V and J genes are TRBV4-3 and TRBJ2-1; D is tentatively TRBD1 or TRBD2 (5 bases each). Per germline, CDR1 LGHNA and CDR2 YSLEER. V lost 0 bases and J 9 bases, leaving 12 bases between the germline ends. The CDR3 consists of 14 residues. CDR3 in DNA: TGCGCCAGCAGCCAAGAAATGATTGGGGGTGAGCAGTTCTTC. Its protein product is CASSQEMIGGEQFF.

This clone was seen a handful of times. The V and J genes are TRBV6-1 and TRBJ2-7; D remains ambiguous. V was cut by 9 bases and J by 0 bases, with 12 bases left in between. From germline, CDR1 is MNHNS and CDR2 SASEGT. CDR3 length: 13 amino acids. Here the CDR3 DNA reads TGTGCCAGTGAATACAAGATCTCCTACGAGCAGTACTTC. Its translation: CASEYKISYEQYF.

The chain combines TRBV5-6 with TRBJ2-6, with D perhaps TRBD1 or TRBD2 (6 bases each). The CDR3 totals 18 residues. Between the trimmed V and J ends, which lost 2 bases and 2 bases, there was a span of 17 bases. Germline values: CDR1 SGHDT, CDR2 YYEEEE. The CDR3 DNA sequence: TGTGCCAGCAGCTTAACAGGGAGGATAATTGCTGGGGCCAACGTCCTGACTTTC. Protein: CASSLTGRIIAGANVLTF.

In DNA form, the CDR3 reads TGCGCCAGCATGATCGGAGCAGGAGCGTTAGATGGCTACACCTTC. Translating it yields CASMIGAGALDGYTF. The chain is built from TRBV5-1 and TRBJ1-2; D is ambiguous. CDR3 length: 15 amino acids. Germline values: CDR1 SGHRS, CDR2 YFSETQ. V was shortened by 6 bases and J by 6 bases, with 21 bases between the two germline ends.

This clone has a handful of counts. The chain is built from TRBV11-2 and TRBJ1-6; no clear D. The V and J ends lost 5 bases and 9 bases respectively, with 20 bases between them. Germline loops: CDR1 SGHAT, CDR2 FQNNGV. There are 16 residues in the CDR3. The CDR3 reads CASSTSVGGGSSPLHF. CDR3 nucleotides: TGTGCCAGCAGCACATCAGTGGGCGGCGGAAGTTCACCCCTCCACTTT.

J is TRBJ2-7 and V is TRBV5-4; TRBD1 might be the D (5 bases). Germline V gene data show CDR1 as SGHNT and CDR2 as YYREEE (reference sequence). V lost 0 bases to trimming and J lost 0 bases, with 7 bases between them. The CDR3 sequence is 14 residues long. The CDR3 is CASSLEQDSYEQYF. CDR3 nucleotides: TGTGCCAGCAGCTTGGAACAGGACTCCTACGAGCAGTACTTC.